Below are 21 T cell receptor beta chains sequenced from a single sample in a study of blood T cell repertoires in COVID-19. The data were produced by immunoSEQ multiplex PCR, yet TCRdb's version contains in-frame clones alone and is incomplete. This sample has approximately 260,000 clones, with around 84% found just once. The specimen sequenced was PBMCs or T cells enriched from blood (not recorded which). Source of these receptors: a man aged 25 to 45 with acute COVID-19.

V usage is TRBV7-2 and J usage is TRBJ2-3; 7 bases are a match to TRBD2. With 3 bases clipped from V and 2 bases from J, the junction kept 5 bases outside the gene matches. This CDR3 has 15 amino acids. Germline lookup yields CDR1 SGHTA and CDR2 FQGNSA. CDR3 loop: CASSFRGGNTDTQYF. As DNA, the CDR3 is TGTGCCAGCAGCTTCCGCGGGGGAAACACAGATACGCAGTATTTT.

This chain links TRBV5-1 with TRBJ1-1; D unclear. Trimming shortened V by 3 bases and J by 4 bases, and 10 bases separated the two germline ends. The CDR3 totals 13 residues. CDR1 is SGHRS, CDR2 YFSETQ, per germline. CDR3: CASSYQVTTEAFF. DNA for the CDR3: TGCGCCAGCAGCTATCAGGTCACCACTGAAGCTTTCTTT.

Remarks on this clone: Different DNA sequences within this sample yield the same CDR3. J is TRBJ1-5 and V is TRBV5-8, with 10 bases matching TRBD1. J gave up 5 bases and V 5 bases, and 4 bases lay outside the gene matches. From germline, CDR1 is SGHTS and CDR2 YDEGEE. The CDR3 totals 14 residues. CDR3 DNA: TGTGCCAGCAGTTTAGACAGGGGGCATCAGCCCCAGCATTTT. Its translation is CASSLDRGHQPQHF. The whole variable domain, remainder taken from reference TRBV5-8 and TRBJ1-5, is EAGVTQSPTHLIKTRGQQATLRCSPISGHTSVYWYQQALGLGLQFLLWYDEGEERNRGNFPPRFSGRQFPNYSSELNVNALELEDSALYLCASSLDRGHQPQHFGDGTRLSIL.

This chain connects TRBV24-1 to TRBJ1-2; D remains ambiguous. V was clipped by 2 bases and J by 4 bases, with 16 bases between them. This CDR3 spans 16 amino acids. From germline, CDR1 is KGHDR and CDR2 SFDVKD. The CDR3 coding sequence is TGTGCCACCAGTGATTCGGCGGCGCCTCCGGGCTATGGCTACACCTTC. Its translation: CATSDSAAPPGYGYTF.

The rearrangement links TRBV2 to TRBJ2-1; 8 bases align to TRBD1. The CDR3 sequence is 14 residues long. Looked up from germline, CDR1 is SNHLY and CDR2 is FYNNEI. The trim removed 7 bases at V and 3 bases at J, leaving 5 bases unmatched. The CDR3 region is CASKTGEVYNEQFF. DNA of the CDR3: TGTGCCAGCAAGACAGGGGAGGTCTACAATGAGCAGTTCTTC.

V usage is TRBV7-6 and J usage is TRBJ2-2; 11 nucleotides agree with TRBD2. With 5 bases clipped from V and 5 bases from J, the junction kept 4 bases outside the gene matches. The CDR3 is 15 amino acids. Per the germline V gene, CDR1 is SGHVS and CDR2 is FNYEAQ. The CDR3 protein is CASSLTSGDTGELFF. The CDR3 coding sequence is TGTGCCAGCAGCCTGACTAGCGGGGATACCGGGGAGCTGTTTTTT.

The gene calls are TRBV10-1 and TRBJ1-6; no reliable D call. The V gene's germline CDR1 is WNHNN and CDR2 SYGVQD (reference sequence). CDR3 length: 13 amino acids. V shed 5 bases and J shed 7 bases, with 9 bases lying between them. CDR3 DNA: TGCGCCAGCAGTATGAAGCCCAATTCACCCCTCCACTTT. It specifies CASSMKPNSPLHF.

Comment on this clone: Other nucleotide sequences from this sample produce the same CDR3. CDR3 in DNA: TGTGCCAGCAGTTTACAGCTGAACACTGAAGCTTTCTTT. The encoded protein is CASSLQLNTEAFF. This chain links TRBV6-5 with TRBJ1-1; D is ambiguous. V shed 4 bases and J shed 0 bases, with 6 bases lying between them. CDR1 and CDR2 from the germline V gene are MNHEY and SVGAGI. CDR3 length: 13 residues.

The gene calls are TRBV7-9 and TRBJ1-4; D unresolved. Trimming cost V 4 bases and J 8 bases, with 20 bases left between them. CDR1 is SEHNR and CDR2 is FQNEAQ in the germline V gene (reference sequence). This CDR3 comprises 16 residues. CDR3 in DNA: TGTGCCAGCAGCTCAAGCGCCCAACTCACCAACGAAAAACTGTTTTTT. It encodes CASSSSAQLTNEKLFF.

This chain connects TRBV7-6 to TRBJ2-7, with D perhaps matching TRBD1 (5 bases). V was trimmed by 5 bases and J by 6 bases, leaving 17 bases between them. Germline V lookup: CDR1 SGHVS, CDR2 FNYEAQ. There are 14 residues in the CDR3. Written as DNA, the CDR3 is TGTGCCAGCAGCGCCGAAGGGGTTTTGAGCGAGCAGTACGTC. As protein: CASSAEGVLSEQYV.

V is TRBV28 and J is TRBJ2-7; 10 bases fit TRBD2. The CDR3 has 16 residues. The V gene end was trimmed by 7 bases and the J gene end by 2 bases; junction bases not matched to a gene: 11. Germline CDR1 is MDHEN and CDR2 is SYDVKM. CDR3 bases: TGTGCCAGCACCTCCCCCGGGACTAGCGACGCCTACGAGCAGTACGTC. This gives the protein CASTSPGTSDAYEQYV.

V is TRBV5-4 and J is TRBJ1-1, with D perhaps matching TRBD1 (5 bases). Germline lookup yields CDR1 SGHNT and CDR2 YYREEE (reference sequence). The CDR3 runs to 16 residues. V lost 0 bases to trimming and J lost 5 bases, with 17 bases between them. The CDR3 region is CASSLDVAGVGTEAFF. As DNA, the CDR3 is TGTGCCAGCAGCTTGGATGTGGCGGGGGTCGGAACTGAAGCTTTCTTT.

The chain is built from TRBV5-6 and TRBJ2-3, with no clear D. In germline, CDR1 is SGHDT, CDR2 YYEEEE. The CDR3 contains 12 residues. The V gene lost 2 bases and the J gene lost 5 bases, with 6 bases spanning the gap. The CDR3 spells CASSLVRDTQYF. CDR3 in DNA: TGTGCCAGCAGCTTAGTGAGAGATACGCAGTATTTT.

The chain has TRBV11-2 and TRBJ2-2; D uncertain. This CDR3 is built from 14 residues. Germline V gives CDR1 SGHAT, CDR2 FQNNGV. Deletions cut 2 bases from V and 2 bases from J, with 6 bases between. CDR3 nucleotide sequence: TGTGCCAGCAGCTTACACAGTAACACCGGGGAGCTGTTTTTT. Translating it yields CASSLHSNTGELFF.

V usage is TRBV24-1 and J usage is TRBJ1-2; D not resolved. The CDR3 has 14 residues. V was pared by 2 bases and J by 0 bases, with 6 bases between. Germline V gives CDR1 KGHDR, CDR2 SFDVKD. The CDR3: CATSDYRANYGYTF. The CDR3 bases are TGTGCCACCAGTGATTACCGAGCTAACTATGGCTACACCTTC.

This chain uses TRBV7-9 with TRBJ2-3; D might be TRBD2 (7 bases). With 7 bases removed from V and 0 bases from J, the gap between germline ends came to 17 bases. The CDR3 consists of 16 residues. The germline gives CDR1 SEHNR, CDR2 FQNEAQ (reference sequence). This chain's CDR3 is CASTQAGAMSTDTQYF. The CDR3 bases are TGTGCCAGCACCCAGGCGGGGGCTATGAGCACAGATACGCAGTATTTT. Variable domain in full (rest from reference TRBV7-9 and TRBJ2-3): DTGVSQNPRHKITKRGQNVTFRCDPISEHNRLYWYRQTLGQGPEFLTYFQNEAQLEKSRLLSDRFSAERPKGSFSTLEIQRTEQGDSAMYLCASTQAGAMSTDTQYFGPGTRLTVL.

CDR3 amino acids: CASSELAGVGEQYV. As DNA, the CDR3 is TGTGCCAGCAGTGAGCTAGCGGGAGTGGGAGAGCAGTACGTC. V gene TRBV6-1 combines with J gene TRBJ2-7; TRBD2 agrees at 10 bases. Germline V gene sequence: CDR1 MNHNS, CDR2 SASEGT. V dropped 3 bases and J dropped 7; count of bases not matched to a gene: 6. This CDR3 comprises 14 residues.

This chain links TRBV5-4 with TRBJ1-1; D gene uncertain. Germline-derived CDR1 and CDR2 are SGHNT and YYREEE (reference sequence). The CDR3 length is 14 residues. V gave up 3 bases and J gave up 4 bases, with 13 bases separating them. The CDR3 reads CASSSEFQTTEAFF. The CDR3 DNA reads TGTGCCAGCAGCTCAGAATTTCAAACCACTGAAGCTTTCTTT.

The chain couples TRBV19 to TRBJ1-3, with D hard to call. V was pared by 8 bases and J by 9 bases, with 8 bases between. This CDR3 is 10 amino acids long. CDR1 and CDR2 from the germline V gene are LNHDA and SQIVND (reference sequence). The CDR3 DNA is TGTGCCAGTGGGGAGGCCACCATATATTTT. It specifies CASGEATIYF.

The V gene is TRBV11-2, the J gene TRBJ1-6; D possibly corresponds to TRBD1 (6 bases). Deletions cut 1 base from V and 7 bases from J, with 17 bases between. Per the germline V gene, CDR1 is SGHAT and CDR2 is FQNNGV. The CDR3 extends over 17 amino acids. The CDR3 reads CASSLALTGMRNSPLHF. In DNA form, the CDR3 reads TGTGCCAGCAGCTTAGCCCTAACAGGGATGAGGAATTCACCCCTCCACTTT.

Here the CDR3 reads CASSWGRDTGELFF. Here the CDR3 DNA reads TGTGCCAGCAGCTGGGGCAGGGACACCGGGGAGCTGTTTTTT. This chain links TRBV9 with TRBJ2-2; the D gene is possibly TRBD1 (5 bases). Deletions cut 4 bases from V and 3 bases from J, with 10 bases between. CDR1 is SGDLS and CDR2 is YYNGEE in the germline V gene. This CDR3 is built from 14 residues.